This is a list of T cell receptor beta chains from one sample in a study of T-cell reconstitution after alpha-beta-depleted transplantation in children. TCRdb used MiXCR to reprocess the PCR reads, holding one entry per CDR3 protein. The repertoire holds about 610,000 distinct CDR3 sequences, about 10% seen once, with 3.5% to 5% in the top ten. Source: PBMCs from the stem cell graft donor, taken from the stem cell graft. The receptor source for this set is a human donor who donated a stem cell graft to a child with acute myeloid leukemia. CDR3s include the opening cysteine and the closing phenylalanine or tryptophan. Fields, in order: D gene, V gene, J gene, clone size, CDR3 DNA, CDR3 protein. D genes are given only for firm matches. Clone size appears in some rows only: once, few, many, or a class for an expanded clone.

.	TRBV12-3/TRBV12-4	TRBJ2-3	many	TGTGCCAGCAGTCTGCGCACAGATACGCAGTATTTT	CASSLRTDTQYF
.	TRBV7-9	TRBJ2-2	few	TGTGCCAGCAGCCCCTCCGGACCTACCGGGGAGCTGTTTTTT	CASSPSGPTGELFF
TRBD2	TRBV5-1	TRBJ2-4	many	TGCGCCAGCAGCTACGGACTAGCCGGAGCGTCCAAAAACATTCAGTACTTC	CASSYGLAGASKNIQYF
TRBD2	TRBV20-1	TRBJ2-1	.	TGCAGTGCTAGTTTCCTAGCGGGAGCCATCGATGAGCAGTTCTTC	CSASFLAGAIDEQFF
TRBD1	TRBV12-3/TRBV12-4	TRBJ1-6	.	TGTGCCAGCAGGCTGACAGGGTTGAATTCACCCCTCCACTTT	CASRLTGLNSPLHF
.	TRBV5-1	TRBJ2-7	few	TGCGCCAGCAGCCGGGACGGGAACTCCTACGAGCAGTACTTC	CASSRDGNSYEQYF
TRBD1	TRBV28	TRBJ1-1	.	TGTGCCAGCAGTTCGTGGACAGGGGGCGACTGGGGAGCTTTCTTT	CASSSWTGGDWGAFF
TRBD2	TRBV24-1	TRBJ2-3	many	TGTGCCACCGCTAGCGGGAGTAGCCCAGATACGCAGTATTTT	CATASGSSPDTQYF
.	TRBV5-1	TRBJ1-4	few	TGCGCCAGCACCTTTGGGGCCGGAGGGGAGAAACTGTTTTTT	CASTFGAGGEKLFF
TRBD2	TRBV7-9	TRBJ2-1	many	TGTGCCTGGGGTCTAGCGGGAGGAATCAATGAGCAGTTCTTC	CAWGLAGGINEQFF
TRBD2	TRBV29-1	TRBJ2-4	few	TGCAGCTTCTCTAAGGGTAGCGGGAGCCCCGGGTCCAAAAACATTCAGTACTTC	CSFSKGSGSPGSKNIQYF
TRBD2	TRBV6-1	TRBJ2-2	few	TGTGCCAGCAGTAAACTAGCGGGAGGAACCGGGGAGCTGTTTTTT	CASSKLAGGTGELFF
.	TRBV28	TRBJ2-2	.	TGTGCCAGCAGGGGAGGAGGCACCGGGGAGCTGTTTTTT	CASRGGGTGELFF
TRBD2	TRBV19	TRBJ2-7	.	TGTGCCAGTAGTATAGACCCGGGACTAGCGGGATCCGGGCAGTACTTC	CASSIDPGLAGSGQYF
.	TRBV24-1	TRBJ2-2	many	TGTGCCACCAGTGCTGCTAGCGTTGCCGGGGAGCTGTTTTTT	CATSAASVAGELFF
TRBD1	TRBV20-1	TRBJ2-7	.	TGCAGTGCATCGACAGGGGGGCTAGGGGACCACGAGCAGTACTTC	CSASTGGLGDHEQYF
TRBD1	TRBV25-1	TRBJ2-1	.	TGTGCCAGCAGTGACTCCCGGGACAGGGGGTTCAATGAGCAGTTCTTC	CASSDSRDRGFNEQFF
.	TRBV9	TRBJ2-7	few	TGTGCCAGCAGCGGCGGGACAGCGCCCGAGCAGTACTTC	CASSGGTAPEQYF
.	TRBV10-2	TRBJ2-2	many	TGCGCCAGCAGGGATCCCCCCGGGGAGCTGTTTTTT	CASRDPPGELFF
.	TRBV6-5	TRBJ1-1	.	TGTGCCAGCAGTTACTCTACCCCTCGGGCTGAAGCTTTCTTT	CASSYSTPRAEAFF
.	TRBV7-8	TRBJ1-1	few	TGTGCCAGCAGCTTAGCGAGGAGGGCAGGGAGGCTAACTGAAGCTTTCTTT	CASSLARRAGRLTEAFF
.	TRBV20-1	TRBJ1-2	few	TGCAGGGGTAGGGGCTACACCTTC	CRGRGYTF
TRBD2	TRBV14	TRBJ2-7	few	TGTGCCAGCAGCCCACAGATAGCGGGAGGAGCCGAGCAGTACTTC	CASSPQIAGGAEQYF
TRBD1	TRBV12-3/TRBV12-4	TRBJ2-7	.	TGTGCCAGCAGGCCTGGGACAGGGTTATCCTACGAGCAGTACTTC	CASRPGTGLSYEQYF
.	TRBV4-2	TRBJ1-4	.	TGTGCCAGCAGCCCTGGACAGCAGAATGAAAAACTGTTTTTT	CASSPGQQNEKLFF
TRBD2	TRBV5-1	TRBJ2-7	many	TGCGCCAGCAGCCCAAGACTAGCGGGAGGATACGAGCAGTACTTC	CASSPRLAGGYEQYF
.	TRBV19	TRBJ2-3	.	TGTGCCAGTAGCGCCAGGCCCGATACGCAGTATTTT	CASSARPDTQYF
TRBD1	TRBV20-1	TRBJ1-2	few	TGCAGTGCTAGTATACAGGGGGGCTATGGCTACACCTTC	CSASIQGGYGYTF
TRBD2	TRBV5-6	TRBJ2-1	many	TGTGCCACCCAGCGGGAGAGCTCCTACAATGAGCAGTTCTTC	CATQRESSYNEQFF
.	TRBV25-1	TRBJ2-5	.	TGTGCCAGCGAAAAAGAGACCCAGTACTTC	CASEKETQYF
.	TRBV6-2/TRBV6-3	TRBJ2-1	many	TGTGCCATCGCGCCCGGACTCAACTCCAATGAGCAGTTCTTC	CAIAPGLNSNEQFF
.	TRBV12-3/TRBV12-4	TRBJ2-1	many	TGTGCCTCTTGGGTTTGGGAAGCCCATGAGCAGTTCTTC	CASWVWEAHEQFF
TRBD2	TRBV5-1	TRBJ2-3	.	TGCGCCAGCAGCAACGGACTAGCCTTTACCACAGATACGCAGTATTTT	CASSNGLAFTTDTQYF
.	TRBV4-3	TRBJ2-7	.	TGCGCCAGCAGCCAAGGTTCCCCTCTGGCAGGGTGGGGACCGGAGCAGTACTTC	CASSQGSPLAGWGPEQYF
.	TRBV15	TRBJ1-2	few	TGTGCCACCAGCAGAGATAAGGAGGGTAACTATGGCTACACCTTC	CATSRDKEGNYGYTF
TRBD2	TRBV12-3/TRBV12-4	TRBJ2-7	many	TGTGCCAGCAGTTTAGCGGGACTAGCGGGCCACGAGCAGTACTTC	CASSLAGLAGHEQYF
TRBD1	TRBV20-1	TRBJ1-1	.	TGCAGTGTACTCTCCACAGGGGCCGTGAACACTGAAGCTTTCTTT	CSVLSTGAVNTEAFF